Below, one T cell receptor (beta chain) is given with its context. Original processing notes: Amplification of reference gene primers was used by the study to estimate nucleated cell counts. This table comes from immunoSEQ multiplex PCR, and its TCRdb copy is limited to in-frame clones, with some not included. D and trimming come from the DNA, and the V and J calls and clone size come from that table. In the table there are some 490,000 clones, approximately 85% of which are singletons. The data originate from a study of blood T cell repertoires in COVID-19. Whole-study context: The cDNA or gDNA used as material had been derived from T cells, B-cell-depleted T cells, or PBMCs.

This CDR3 comprises 15 residues. Germline CDR1 reads SGDLS; CDR2 reads YYNGEE. Trimming pared 0 bases from V and 3 bases from J, leaving 10 bases between. The sequence derives from a human donor in a cohort sampled during active COVID-19. The chain recombines TRBV9 with TRBJ2-1, with D possibly matching TRBD2 (6 bases). The sample taken for sequencing was peripheral blood. The CDR3: CASSVDSGHYNEQFF. The DNA for the CDR3 is TGTGCCAGCAGCGTAGATAGCGGACACTACAATGAGCAGTTCTTC. Together with reference TRBV9 and TRBJ2-1, the CDR3 gives the full variable domain: DSGVTQTPKHLITATGQRVTLRCSPRSGDLSVYWYQQSLDQGLQFLIQYYNGEERAKGNILERFSAQQFPDLHSELNLSSLELGDSALYFCASSVDSGHYNEQFFGPGTRLTVL.